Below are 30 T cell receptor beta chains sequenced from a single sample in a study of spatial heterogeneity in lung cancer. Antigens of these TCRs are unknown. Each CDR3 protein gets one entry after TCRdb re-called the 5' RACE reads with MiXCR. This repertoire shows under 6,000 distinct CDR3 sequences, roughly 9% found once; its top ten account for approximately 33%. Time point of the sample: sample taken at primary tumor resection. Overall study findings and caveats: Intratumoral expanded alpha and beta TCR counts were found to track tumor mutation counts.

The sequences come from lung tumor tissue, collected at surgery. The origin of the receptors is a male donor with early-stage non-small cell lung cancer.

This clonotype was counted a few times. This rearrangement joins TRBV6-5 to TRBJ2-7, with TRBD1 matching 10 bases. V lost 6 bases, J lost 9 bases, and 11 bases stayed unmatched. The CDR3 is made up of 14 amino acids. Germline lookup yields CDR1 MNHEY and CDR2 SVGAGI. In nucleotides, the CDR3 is TGTGCCAGCAGGTTACTGGACAGGGGGGCGAGGCAGTACTTC. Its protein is CASRLLDRGARQYF.

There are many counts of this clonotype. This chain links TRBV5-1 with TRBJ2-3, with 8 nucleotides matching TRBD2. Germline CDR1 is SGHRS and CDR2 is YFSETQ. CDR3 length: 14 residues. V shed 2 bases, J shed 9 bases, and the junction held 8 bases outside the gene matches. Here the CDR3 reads CASSLVAGLETQYF. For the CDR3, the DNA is TGCGCCAGCAGCTTAGTAGCGGGACTAGAAACGCAGTATTTT.

CDR3 nucleotides: TGTGCCAGCAGCCGACAGGGGGTAACCAAAAACATTCAGTACTTC. Amino acids: CASSRQGVTKNIQYF. The genes are TRBV5-4 and TRBJ2-4; 9 bases map to TRBD1. CDR1 and CDR2 (germline): SGHNT, YYREEE (reference sequence). The CDR3 is made up of 15 amino acids. V was clipped by 4 bases and J by 2 bases; unmatched bases: 4. The whole variable domain, filled in from reference TRBV5-4 and TRBJ2-4, reads ETGVTQSPTHLIKTRGQQVTLRCSSQSGHNTVSWYQQALGQGPQFIFQYYREEENGRGNFPPRFSGLQFPNYSSELNVNALELDDSALYLCASSRQGVTKNIQYFGAGTRLSVL.

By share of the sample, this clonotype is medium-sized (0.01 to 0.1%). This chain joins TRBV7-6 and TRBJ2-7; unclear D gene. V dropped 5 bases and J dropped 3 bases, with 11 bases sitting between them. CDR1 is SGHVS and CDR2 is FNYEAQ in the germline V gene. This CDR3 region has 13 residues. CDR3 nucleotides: TGTGCCAGCAGCCCCGGCCCGAACTACGAGCAGTACTTC. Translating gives CASSPGPNYEQYF.

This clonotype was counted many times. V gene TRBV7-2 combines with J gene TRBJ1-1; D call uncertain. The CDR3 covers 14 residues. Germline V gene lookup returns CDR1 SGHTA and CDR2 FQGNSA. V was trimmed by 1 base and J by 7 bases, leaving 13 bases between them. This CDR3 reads CASSLVVSHGEAFF. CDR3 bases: TGTGCCAGCAGCTTAGTGGTGAGTCACGGTGAAGCTTTCTTT.

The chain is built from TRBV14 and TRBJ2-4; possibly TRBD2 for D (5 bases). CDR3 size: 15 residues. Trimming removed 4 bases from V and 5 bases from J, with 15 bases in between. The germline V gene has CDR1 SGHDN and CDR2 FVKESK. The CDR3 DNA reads TGTGCCAGCAGCCCGCCAAGAGGGAGCCAAAACATTCAGTACTTC. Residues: CASSPPRGSQNIQYF.

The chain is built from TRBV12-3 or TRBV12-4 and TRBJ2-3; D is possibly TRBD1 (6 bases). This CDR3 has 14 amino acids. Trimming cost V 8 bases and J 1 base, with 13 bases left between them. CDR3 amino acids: CASDGPGGTDTQYF. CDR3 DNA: TGTGCCAGCGACGGGCCAGGGGGCACAGATACGCAGTATTTT.

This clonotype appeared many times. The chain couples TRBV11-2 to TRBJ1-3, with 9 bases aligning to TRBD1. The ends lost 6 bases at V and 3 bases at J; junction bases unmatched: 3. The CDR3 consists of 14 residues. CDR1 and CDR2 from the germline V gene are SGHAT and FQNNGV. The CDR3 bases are TGTGCCAGCAGTACAGGGGGCTATGGAAACACCATATATTTT. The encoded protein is CASSTGGYGNTIYF. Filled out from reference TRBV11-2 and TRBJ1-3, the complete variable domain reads EAGVAQSPRYKIIEKRQSVAFWCNPISGHATLYWYQQILGQGPKLLIQFQNNGVVDDSQLPKDRFSAERLKGVDSTLKIQPAKLEDSAVYLCASSTGGYGNTIYFGEGSWLTVV.

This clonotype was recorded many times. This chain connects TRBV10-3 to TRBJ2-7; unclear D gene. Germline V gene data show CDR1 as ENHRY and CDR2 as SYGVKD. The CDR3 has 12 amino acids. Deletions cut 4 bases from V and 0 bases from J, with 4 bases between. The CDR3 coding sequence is TGTGCCATCAGTGGGTCCTCCTACGAGCAGTACTTC. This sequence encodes CAISGSSYEQYF.

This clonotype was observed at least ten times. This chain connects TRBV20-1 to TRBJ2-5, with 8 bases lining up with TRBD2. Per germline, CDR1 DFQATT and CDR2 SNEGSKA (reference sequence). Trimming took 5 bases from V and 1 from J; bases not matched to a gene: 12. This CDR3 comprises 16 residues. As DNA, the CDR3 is TGCAGTGCTGAATTTGGACTAGCCAATCTCCAAGAGACCCAGTACTTC. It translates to CSAEFGLANLQETQYF.

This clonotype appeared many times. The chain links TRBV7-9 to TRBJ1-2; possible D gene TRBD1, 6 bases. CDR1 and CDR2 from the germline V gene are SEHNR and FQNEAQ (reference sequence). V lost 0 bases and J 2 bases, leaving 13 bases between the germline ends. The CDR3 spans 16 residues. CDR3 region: CASSLAYTDRNYGYTF. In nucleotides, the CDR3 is TGTGCCAGCAGCTTAGCGTATACAGACAGGAACTATGGCTACACCTTC. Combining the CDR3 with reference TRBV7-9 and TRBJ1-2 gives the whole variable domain DTGVSQNPRHKITKRGQNVTFRCDPISEHNRLYWYRQTLGQGPEFLTYFQNEAQLEKSRLLSDRFSAERPKGSFSTLEIQRTEQGDSAMYLCASSLAYTDRNYGYTFGSGTRLTVV.

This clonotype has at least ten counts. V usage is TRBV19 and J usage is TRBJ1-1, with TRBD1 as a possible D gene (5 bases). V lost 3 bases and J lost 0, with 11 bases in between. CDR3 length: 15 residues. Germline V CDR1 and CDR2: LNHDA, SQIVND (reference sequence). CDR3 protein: CASSITGGVNTEAFF. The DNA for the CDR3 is TGTGCCAGTAGTATTACAGGAGGGGTGAACACTGAAGCTTTCTTT.

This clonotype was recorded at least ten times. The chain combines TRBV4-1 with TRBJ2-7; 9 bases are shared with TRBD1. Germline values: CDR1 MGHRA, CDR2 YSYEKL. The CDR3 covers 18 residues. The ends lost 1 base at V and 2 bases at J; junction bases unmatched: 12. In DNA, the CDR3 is TGCGCCAGCAGCCAAGGTTCCTTAGGGACAGGGTTAACCTACGAGCAGTACTTC. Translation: CASSQGSLGTGLTYEQYF.

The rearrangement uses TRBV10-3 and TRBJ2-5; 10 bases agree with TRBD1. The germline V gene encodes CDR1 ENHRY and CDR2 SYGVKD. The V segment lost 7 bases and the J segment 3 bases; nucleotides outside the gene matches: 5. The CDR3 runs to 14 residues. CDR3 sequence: CAIKPGTGEETQYF. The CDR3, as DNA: TGTGCCATCAAGCCCGGGACAGGGGAAGAGACCCAGTACTTC.

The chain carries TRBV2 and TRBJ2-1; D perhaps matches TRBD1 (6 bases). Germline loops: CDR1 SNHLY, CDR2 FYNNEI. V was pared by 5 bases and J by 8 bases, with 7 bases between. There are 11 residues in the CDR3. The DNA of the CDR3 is TGTGCCAGCAGTCCAGGGGATGAGCAGTTCTTC. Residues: CASSPGDEQFF.

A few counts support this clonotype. CDR3 sequence reads: CASSVTVAGGQETQYF. CDR3 sequence (DNA): TGTGCCAGCAGCGTAACAGTAGCGGGGGGACAAGAGACCCAGTACTTC. This chain connects TRBV9 to TRBJ2-5; 10 positions match TRBD2. The CDR3 is 16 residues long. V trimming: 1 base; J trimming: 2 bases; junction bases outside the gene matches: 5. Germline-derived CDR1 and CDR2 are SGDLS and YYNGEE. Looking up the rest from reference TRBV9 and TRBJ2-5 gives the full variable domain: DSGVTQTPKHLITATGQRVTLRCSPRSGDLSVYWYQQSLDQGLQFLIQYYNGEERAKGNILERFSAQQFPDLHSELNLSSLELGDSALYFCASSVTVAGGQETQYFGPGTRLLVL.

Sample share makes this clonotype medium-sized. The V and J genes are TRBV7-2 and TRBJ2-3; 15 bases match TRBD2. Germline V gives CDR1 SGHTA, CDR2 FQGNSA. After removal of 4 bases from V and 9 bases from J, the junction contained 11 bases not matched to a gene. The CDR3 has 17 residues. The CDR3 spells CASSSPGLAGGVGTQYF. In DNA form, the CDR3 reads TGTGCCAGCAGCTCCCCAGGACTAGCGGGAGGGGTTGGCACGCAGTATTTT.

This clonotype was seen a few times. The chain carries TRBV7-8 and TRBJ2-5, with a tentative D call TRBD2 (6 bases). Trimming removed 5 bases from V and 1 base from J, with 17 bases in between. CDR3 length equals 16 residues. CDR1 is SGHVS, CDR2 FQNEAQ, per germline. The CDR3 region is CASSVGPRAGQETQYF. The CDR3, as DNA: TGTGCCAGCAGCGTAGGACCCAGAGCGGGCCAAGAGACCCAGTACTTC. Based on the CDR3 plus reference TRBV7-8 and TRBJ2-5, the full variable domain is GAGVSQSPRYKVAKRGQDVALRCDPISGHVSLFWYQQALGQGPEFLTYFQNEAQLDKSGLPSDRFFAERPEGSVSTLKIQRTQQEDSAVYLCASSVGPRAGQETQYFGPGTRLLVL.

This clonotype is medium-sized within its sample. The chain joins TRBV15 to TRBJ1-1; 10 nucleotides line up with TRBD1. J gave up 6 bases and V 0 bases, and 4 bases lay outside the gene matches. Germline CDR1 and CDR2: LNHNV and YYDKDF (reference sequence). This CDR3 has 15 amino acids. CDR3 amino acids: CATSRDYGQGAEAFF. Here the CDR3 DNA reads TGTGCCACCAGCAGAGATTACGGACAGGGGGCTGAAGCTTTCTTT.

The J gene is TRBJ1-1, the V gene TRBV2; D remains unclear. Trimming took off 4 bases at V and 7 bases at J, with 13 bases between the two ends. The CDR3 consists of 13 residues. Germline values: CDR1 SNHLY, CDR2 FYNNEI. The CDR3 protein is CASSVDSEVEAFF. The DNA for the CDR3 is TGTGCCAGCAGTGTTGACTCCGAAGTTGAAGCTTTCTTT.

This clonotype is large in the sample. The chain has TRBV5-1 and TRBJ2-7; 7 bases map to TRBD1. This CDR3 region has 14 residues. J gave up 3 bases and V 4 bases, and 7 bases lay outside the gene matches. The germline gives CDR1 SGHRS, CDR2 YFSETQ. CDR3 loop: CASSLDRQDYEQYF. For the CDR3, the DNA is TGCGCCAGCAGCCTGGACAGGCAGGACTACGAGCAGTACTTC.

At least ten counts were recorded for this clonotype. In DNA form, the CDR3 reads TGTGCCATCACCGCCGAGGACAGGGGGAACACTGAAGCTTTCTTT. This codes for CAITAEDRGNTEAFF. The chain employs TRBV10-3 and TRBJ1-1, with 9 bases matching TRBD1. From germline, CDR1 is ENHRY and CDR2 SYGVKD. V shed 7 bases, J shed 1 base, and the junction held 7 bases outside the gene matches. This CDR3 has 15 residues.

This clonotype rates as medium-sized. Here the CDR3 DNA reads TGTGCCAGCAGTTACCTTCCTAAAACCCTCTCCTACAATGAGCAGTTCTTC. Protein sequence: CASSYLPKTLSYNEQFF. V usage is TRBV6-5 and J usage is TRBJ2-1; the D is unclear. The V gene lost 2 bases and the J gene lost 0 bases, with 14 bases spanning the gap. This CDR3 has 17 residues. The V gene's germline CDR1 is MNHEY and CDR2 SVGAGI.

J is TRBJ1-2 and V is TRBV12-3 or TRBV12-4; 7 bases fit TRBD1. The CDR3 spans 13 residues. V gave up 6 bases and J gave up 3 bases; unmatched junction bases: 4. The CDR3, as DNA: TGTGCCAGCAGAGAAGGGGGCGACTATGGCTACACCTTC. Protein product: CASREGGDYGYTF.

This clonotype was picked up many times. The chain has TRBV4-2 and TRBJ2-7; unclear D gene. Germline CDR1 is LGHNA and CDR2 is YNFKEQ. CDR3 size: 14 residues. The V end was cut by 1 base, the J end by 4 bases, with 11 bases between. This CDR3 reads CASSQGIGKYEQYF. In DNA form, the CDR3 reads TGTGCCAGCAGCCAAGGGATAGGAAAGTACGAGCAGTACTTC.

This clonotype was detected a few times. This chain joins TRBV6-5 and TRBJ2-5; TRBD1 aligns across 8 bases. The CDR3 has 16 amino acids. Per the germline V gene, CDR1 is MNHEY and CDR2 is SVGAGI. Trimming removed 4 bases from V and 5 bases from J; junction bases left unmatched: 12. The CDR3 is CASSFGTGRGRETQYF. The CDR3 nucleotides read TGTGCCAGCAGTTTCGGGACAGGCCGGGGACGGGAGACCCAGTACTTC.

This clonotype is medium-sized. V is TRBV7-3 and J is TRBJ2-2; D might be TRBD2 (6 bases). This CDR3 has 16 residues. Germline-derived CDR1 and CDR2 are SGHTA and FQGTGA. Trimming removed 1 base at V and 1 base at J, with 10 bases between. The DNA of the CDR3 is TGTGCCAGCAGCTTAAAGCGGGCTTTGAACACCGGGGAGCTGTTTTTT. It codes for CASSLKRALNTGELFF.

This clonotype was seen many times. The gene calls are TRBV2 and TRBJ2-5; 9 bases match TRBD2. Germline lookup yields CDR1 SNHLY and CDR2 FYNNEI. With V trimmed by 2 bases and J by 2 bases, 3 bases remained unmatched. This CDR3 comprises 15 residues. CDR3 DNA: TGTGCCAGCAGTGAAATGGCGGGGGGGCAAGAGACCCAGTACTTC. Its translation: CASSEMAGGQETQYF.

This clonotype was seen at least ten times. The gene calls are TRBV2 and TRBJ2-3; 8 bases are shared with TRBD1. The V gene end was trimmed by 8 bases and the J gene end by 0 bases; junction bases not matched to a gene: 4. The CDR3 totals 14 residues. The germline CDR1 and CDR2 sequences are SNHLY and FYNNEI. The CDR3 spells CASARTGSTDTQYF. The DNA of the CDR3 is TGTGCCAGCGCACGGACAGGGAGCACAGATACGCAGTATTTT.

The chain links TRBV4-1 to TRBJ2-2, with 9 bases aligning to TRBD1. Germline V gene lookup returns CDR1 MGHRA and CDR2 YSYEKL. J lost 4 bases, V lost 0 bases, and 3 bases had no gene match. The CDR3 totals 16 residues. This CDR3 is CASSQEKTGGTGELFF. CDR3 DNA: TGCGCCAGCAGCCAAGAGAAGACAGGGGGCACCGGGGAGCTGTTTTTT.